This T cell receptor beta chain comes out of a study of T-cell memory formation after mild COVID-19. Study-wide context: Largely donor-specific TCR clusters were found.

This clonotype has only a few counts. Its antigen is as yet unknown. Study conclusions and caveats: Whereas later expanders leaned CD4+, clones contracting day 15 to 85 showed a balanced CD4/CD8 makeup. CM and EM subsets held most contracting CD4+ clones; EMRA held CD8+ ones.

Constant-segment primers were used for 5'RACE, and the resulting TCR alpha and TCR beta cDNA libraries carried sample barcodes and UMIs. TCRdb reprocessed the 5' RACE reads with MiXCR, giving one entry per CDR3 protein. The data show 40,000 to 55,000 distinct CDR3 sequences, 7.3% seen once. Trimming removed 0 bases from V and 7 bases from J, with 14 bases in between. The CDR3 spans 14 residues. In germline, CDR1 is SGHKS, CDR2 YYEKEE (reference sequence). The source of this sequence is a man between 18 and 35 years old who had mild COVID-19 (a few samples of this study predate the infection). Cell type and time point are not known. The material sequenced was PBMCs or a T cell subset sorted from them (not recorded which). V usage is TRBV5-5 and J usage is TRBJ2-7; D gene unclear. CDR3 sequence: CASSLEPSSKEQYV. The CDR3 coding sequence is TGTGCCAGCAGCTTGGAACCAAGTTCGAAAGAGCAGTACGTC.